The 10 T cell receptor beta chains given below trace back to one sample, sequenced in a study of a mutant IDH1 vaccine in newly diagnosed glioma. Time point noted: week 11, during vaccination. The content of each vaccine dose was 300 ug of mutant IDH1 20-mer peptide, and topical imiquimod accompanied it. Here immunoSEQ multiplex PCR was the method, and the copy in TCRdb shows in-frame clones only, minus some. The sample consists of about 36,000 clones, around 80% of them appearing once. These receptors are not linked to any known antigen. Sequences were derived from peripheral blood mononuclear cells (PBMCs), sampled from a glioma patient whose treatment included an IDH1 peptide vaccine. These receptors were taken from a woman in her thirties with glioma. Some clones in this sample may be carry-over from other donors' samples.

The chain joins TRBV2 to TRBJ1-2; 7 nucleotides agree with TRBD1. Germline V CDR1 and CDR2: SNHLY, FYNNEI. V gave up 6 bases and J gave up 3 bases; unmatched junction bases: 4. The CDR3 is 13 residues long. CDR3 region: CASSDGTDYGYTF. DNA of the CDR3: TGTGCCAGCAGCGACGGGACAGACTATGGCTACACCTTC.

This chain joins TRBV19 and TRBJ2-1; 9 bases line up with TRBD1. This CDR3 has 15 amino acids. The trim removed 3 bases at V and 7 bases at J, leaving 7 bases unmatched. CDR1 is LNHDA and CDR2 is SQIVND in the germline V gene (reference sequence). CDR3 in amino acids: CASSMEGQGGNEQFF. The CDR3 bases are TGTGCCAGTAGTATGGAGGGACAGGGTGGGAATGAGCAGTTCTTC.

V gene TRBV5-6 combines with J gene TRBJ2-3; unclear D gene. The germline gives CDR1 SGHDT, CDR2 YYEEEE. The V end lost 4 bases, the J end lost 0 bases, and 6 bases lay between the germline ends. This CDR3 is built from 13 residues. The CDR3 here is CASSPESTDTQYF. DNA for the CDR3: TGTGCCAGCAGCCCTGAAAGCACAGATACGCAGTATTTT.

The chain uses TRBV5-1 and TRBJ2-7; D not certain. The CDR3 has 16 amino acids. V was cut by 1 base and J by 0 bases, with 14 bases left in between. Looked up from germline, CDR1 is SGHRS and CDR2 is YFSETQ. Written as DNA, the CDR3 is TGCGCCAGCAGCTTGCCAGACTTTAGGAGCTCCTACGAGCAGTACTTC. Translation: CASSLPDFRSSYEQYF.

On this clone: The junction shows a germline mismatch at one end, possibly a read error. The rearrangement uses TRBV15 and TRBJ2-7, with 7 bases lining up with TRBD2. CDR1 is LNHNV and CDR2 is YYDKDF in the germline V gene (reference sequence). CDR3 size: 13 residues. CDR3 in DNA: TGTGCCTCCAGGTCATCGGGGGGATACGAGCAGTACTTC. Amino acids: CASRSSGGYEQYF.

The gene calls are TRBV14 and TRBJ2-1; either TRBD1 or TRBD2 may supply D (5 bases each). V lost 4 bases to trimming and J lost 7 bases, with 14 bases between them. CDR1 SGHDN and CDR2 FVKESK come from the germline V gene. The CDR3 loop spans 14 amino acids. DNA for the CDR3: TGTGCCAGCAGCCCCCGGGAATGGGGGAATGAGCAGTTCTTC. Translated, it gives CASSPREWGNEQFF.

The V gene is TRBV7-8, the J gene TRBJ1-2, with D unresolved. This CDR3 spans 13 amino acids. Germline CDR1 reads SGHVS; CDR2 reads FQNEAQ. Trimming shortened V by 1 base and J by 5 bases, and 8 bases separated the two germline ends. CDR3 sequence (DNA): TGTGCCAGCAGCTTAGGGTCTGGATATGGCTACACCTTC. This gives the protein CASSLGSGYGYTF.

J is TRBJ2-4 and V is TRBV29-1; D may correspond to TRBD1 or TRBD2 (5 bases each). Germline-derived CDR1 and CDR2 are SQVTM and ANQGSEA. The length of the CDR3 is 13 residues. The germline V and J ends were trimmed by 3 bases and 0 bases, with 6 bases remaining between them. CDR3 sequence: CSVEGVAKNIQYF. DNA for the CDR3: TGCAGCGTTGAGGGGGTAGCCAAAAACATTCAGTACTTC. The full variable domain, rest sourced from reference TRBV29-1 and TRBJ2-4, is SAVISQKPSRDICQRGTSLTIQCQVDSQVTMMFWYRQQPGQSLTLIATANQGSEATYESGFVIDKFPISRPNLTFSTLTVSNMSPEDSSIYLCSVEGVAKNIQYFGAGTRLSVL.

This chain uses TRBV4-1 with TRBJ2-3; TRBD2 matches 10 bases. J was trimmed by 4 bases and V by 0 bases; bases with no gene match: 13. In germline, CDR1 is MGHRA, CDR2 YSYEKL. This CDR3 spans 19 amino acids. This chain's CDR3 is CASSQDGLAGVSGADTQYF. In DNA form, the CDR3 reads TGCGCCAGCAGCCAAGATGGGCTAGCGGGAGTCTCCGGGGCAGATACGCAGTATTTT.

The chain employs TRBV6-5 and TRBJ2-5, with TRBD2 matching over 15 bases. V was clipped by 5 bases and J by 4 bases; unmatched bases: 2. Germline CDR1 and CDR2: MNHEY and SVGAGI. This CDR3 contains 15 residues. In DNA, the CDR3 is TGTGCCAGCAGTAGGGGACTAGCGGGAGGAGAGACCCAGTACTTC. Residues: CASSRGLAGGETQYF.